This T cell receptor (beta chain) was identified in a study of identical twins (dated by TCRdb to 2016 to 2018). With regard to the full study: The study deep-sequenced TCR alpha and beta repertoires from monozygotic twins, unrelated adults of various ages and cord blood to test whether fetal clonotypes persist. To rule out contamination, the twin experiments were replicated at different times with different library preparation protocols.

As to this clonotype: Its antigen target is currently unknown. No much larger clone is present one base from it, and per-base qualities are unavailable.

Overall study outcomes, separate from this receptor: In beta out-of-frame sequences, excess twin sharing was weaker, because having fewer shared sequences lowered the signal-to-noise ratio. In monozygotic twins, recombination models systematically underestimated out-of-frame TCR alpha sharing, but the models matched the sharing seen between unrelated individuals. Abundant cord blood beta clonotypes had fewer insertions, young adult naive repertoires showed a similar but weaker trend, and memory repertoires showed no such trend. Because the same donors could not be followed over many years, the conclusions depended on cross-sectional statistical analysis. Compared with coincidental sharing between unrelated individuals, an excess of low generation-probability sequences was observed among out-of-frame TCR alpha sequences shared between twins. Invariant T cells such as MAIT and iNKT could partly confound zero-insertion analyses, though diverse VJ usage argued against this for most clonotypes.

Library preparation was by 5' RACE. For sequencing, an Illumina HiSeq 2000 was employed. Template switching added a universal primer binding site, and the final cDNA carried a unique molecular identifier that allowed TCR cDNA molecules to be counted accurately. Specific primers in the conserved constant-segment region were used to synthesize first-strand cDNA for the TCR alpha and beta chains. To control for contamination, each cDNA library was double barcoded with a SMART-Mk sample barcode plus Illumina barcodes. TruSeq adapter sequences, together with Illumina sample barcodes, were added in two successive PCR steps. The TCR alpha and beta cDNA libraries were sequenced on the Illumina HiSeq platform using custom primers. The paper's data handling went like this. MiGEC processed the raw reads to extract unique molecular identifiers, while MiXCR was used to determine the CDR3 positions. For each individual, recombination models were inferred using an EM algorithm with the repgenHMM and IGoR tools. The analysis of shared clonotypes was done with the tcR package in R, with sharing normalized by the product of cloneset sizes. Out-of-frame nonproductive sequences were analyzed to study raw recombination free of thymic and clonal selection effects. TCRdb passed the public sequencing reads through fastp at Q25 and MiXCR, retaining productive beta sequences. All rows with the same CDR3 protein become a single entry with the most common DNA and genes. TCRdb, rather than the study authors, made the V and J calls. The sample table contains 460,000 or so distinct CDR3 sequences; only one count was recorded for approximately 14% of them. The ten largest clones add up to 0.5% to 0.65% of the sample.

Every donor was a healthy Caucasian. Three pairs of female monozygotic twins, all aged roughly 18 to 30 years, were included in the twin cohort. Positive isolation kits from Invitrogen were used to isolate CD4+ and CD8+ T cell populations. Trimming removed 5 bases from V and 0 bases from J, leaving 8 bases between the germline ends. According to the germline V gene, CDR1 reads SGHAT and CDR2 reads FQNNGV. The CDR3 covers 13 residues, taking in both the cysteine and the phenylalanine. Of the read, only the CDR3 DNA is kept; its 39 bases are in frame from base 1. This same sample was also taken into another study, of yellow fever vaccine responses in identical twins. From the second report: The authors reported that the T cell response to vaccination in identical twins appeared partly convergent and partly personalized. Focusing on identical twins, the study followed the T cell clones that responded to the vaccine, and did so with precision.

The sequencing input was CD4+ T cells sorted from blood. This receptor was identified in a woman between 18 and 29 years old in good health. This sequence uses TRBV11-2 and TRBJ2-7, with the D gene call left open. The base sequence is TGTGCCAGCAGCGGGTGGTCCTCCTACGAGCAGTACTTC. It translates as CASSGWSSYEQYF.